A single TCR beta chain is shown here with its context. As yet, its antigen is unknown. The sample is drawn from a study of T cell responses to AZD1222 COVID-19 vaccine. Points from the study as a whole: There were repertoire samples only from the period after the peak T cell response. Just a handful of AZD1222 recipients tested seropositive at baseline. Spike-specific TCRs gained breadth and depth after people received two AZD1222 doses. Among the donors, most were white British and more were female, and clonal diversity was possibly underestimated.

In germline, CDR1 is MNHEY, CDR2 SVGEGT. The length of the CDR3 is 15 residues. Losses at the gene ends were 6 bases for V and 4 bases for J; bases not matched to a gene: 6. Only in-frame clones appear in the TCRdb table, and some are missing; sequencing was by immunoSEQ multiplex PCR. The table lists about 120,000 clones, approximately 86% of them singletons. The rearrangement uses TRBV6-2 or TRBV6-3 and TRBJ2-3; 11 nucleotides align to TRBD2. Specimen: peripheral blood, collected 28 days after the second AZD1222 dose. The origin of this receptor is an adult who received the AZD1222 COVID-19 vaccine. The DNA for the CDR3 is TGTGCCAGCAGCATGCTAGCGGGGGGTGCAGATACGCAGTATTTT. Translating gives CASSMLAGGADTQYF.